This TCR beta chain derives from a study of T cells after yellow fever vaccination. UMIs and a universal primer site were added when TCR cDNA was made by 5'RACE template switching. TCRdb re-analysed the 5' RACE reads in MiXCR, keeping a single row per CDR3 protein. Of 400,000 or so distinct CDR3 sequences listed, more than 5.5% were seen once; the top ten hold roughly 15%. The study, taken as a whole, reports: A limited proportion of clonotypes was detected within both the CD4 and CD8 compartments. After the booster, 96% of CD4 and approximately 90% of CD8 primary-response clones were re-detected.

As regards this clonotype: Its antigen is still unknown.

Sequences were derived from PBMCs, sampled 5 days after the yellow fever booster vaccination. The clonotype comes from a man aged 25 to 45 who received the YFV17D yellow fever vaccine.

The CDR3 DNA reads TGCGCCAGCGCTCTGCTAGCGGGAGGTTCCACCGGGGAGCTGTTTTTT. This sequence encodes CASALLAGGSTGELFF. The chain has TRBV5-1 and TRBJ2-2; 11 nucleotides agree with TRBD2. The germline V gene encodes CDR1 SGHRS and CDR2 YFSETQ. The CDR3 totals 16 residues. Trimming removed 7 bases from V and 4 bases from J; junction bases left unmatched: 9.